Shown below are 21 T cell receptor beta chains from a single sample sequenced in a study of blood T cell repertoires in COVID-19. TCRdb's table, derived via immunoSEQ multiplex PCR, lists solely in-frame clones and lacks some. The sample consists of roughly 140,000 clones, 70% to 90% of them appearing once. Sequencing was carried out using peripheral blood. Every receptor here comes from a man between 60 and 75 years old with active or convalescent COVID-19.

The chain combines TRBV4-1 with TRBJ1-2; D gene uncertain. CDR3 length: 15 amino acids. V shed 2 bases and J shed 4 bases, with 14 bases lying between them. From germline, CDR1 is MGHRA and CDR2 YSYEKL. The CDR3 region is CASSQNGGVPYGYTF. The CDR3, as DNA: TGCGCCAGCAGCCAAAACGGAGGAGTCCCCTATGGCTACACCTTC.

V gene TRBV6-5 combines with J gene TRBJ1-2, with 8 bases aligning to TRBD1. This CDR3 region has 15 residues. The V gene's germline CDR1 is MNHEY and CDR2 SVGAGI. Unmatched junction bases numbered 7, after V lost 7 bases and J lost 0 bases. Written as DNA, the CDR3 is TGTGCCAGCACTTCGGGACAGGCTTCTAACTATGGCTACACCTTC. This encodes CASTSGQASNYGYTF.

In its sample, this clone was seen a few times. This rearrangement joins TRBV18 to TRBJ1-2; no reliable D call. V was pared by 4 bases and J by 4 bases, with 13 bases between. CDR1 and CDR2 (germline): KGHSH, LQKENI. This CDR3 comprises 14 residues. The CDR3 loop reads CASSHTFKSYGYTF. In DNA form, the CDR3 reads TGTGCCAGCTCACATACGTTTAAGAGCTATGGCTACACCTTC.

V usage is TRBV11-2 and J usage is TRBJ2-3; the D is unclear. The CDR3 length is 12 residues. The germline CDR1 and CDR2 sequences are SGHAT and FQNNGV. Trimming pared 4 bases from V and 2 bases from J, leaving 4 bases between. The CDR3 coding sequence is TGTGCCAGCAGCTCCTACACAGATACGCAGTATTTT. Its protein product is CASSSYTDTQYF.

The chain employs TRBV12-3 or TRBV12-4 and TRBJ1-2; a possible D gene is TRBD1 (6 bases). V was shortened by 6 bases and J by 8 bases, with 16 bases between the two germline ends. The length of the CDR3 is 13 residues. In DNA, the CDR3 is TGTGCCAGCAGCCGAGGGGGGGGAGAAGGCTACACCTTC. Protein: CASSRGGGEGYTF.

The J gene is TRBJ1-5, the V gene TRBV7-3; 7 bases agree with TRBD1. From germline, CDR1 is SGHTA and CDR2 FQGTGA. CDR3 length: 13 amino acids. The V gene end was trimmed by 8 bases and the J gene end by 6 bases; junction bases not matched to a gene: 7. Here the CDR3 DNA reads TGTGCCAGCGGGGAGGCAGGGGGTCAGCCCCAGCATTTT. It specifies CASGEAGGQPQHF. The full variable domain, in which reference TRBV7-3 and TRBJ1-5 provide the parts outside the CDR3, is GAGVSQTPSNKVTEKGKYVELRCDPISGHTALYWYRQSLGQGPEFLIYFQGTGAADDSGLPNDRFFAVRPEGSVSTLKIQRTERGDSAVYLCASGEAGGQPQHFGDGTRLSIL.

The DNA for the CDR3 is TGTGCCAGCAGCCAAGAAATATACACCCCCGCGACATCCGAGCAGTACTTC. This translates into CASSQEIYTPATSEQYF. V usage is TRBV3-1 (or the pseudogene TRBV3-2) and J usage is TRBJ2-7, with D unclear. The germline V and J ends were trimmed by 0 bases and 6 bases, with 21 bases remaining between them. The germline V gene has CDR1 LGHDT and CDR2 YNNKEL (reference sequence). The length of the CDR3 is 17 residues.

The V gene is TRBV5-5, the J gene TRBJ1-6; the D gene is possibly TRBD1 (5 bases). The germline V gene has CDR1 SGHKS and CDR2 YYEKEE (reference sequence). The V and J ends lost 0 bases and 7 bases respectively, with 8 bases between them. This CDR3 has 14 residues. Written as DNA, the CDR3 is TGTGCCAGCAGCTTGGTACAGGAGAATTCACCCCTCCACTTT. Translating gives CASSLVQENSPLHF. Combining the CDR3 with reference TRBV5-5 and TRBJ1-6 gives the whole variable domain DAGVTQSPTHLIKTRGQQVTLRCSPISGHKSVSWYQQVLGQGPQFIFQYYEKEERGRGNFPDRFSARQFPNYSSELNVNALLLGDSALYLCASSLVQENSPLHFGNGTRLTVT.

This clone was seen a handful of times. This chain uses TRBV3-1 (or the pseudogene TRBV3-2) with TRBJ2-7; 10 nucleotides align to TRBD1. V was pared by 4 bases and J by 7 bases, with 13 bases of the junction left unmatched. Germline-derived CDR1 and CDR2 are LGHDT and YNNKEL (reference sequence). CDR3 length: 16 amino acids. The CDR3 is CASSPPGTGADKEQYF. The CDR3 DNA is TGTGCCAGCAGCCCCCCCGGGACAGGGGCCGACAAGGAGCAGTACTTC.

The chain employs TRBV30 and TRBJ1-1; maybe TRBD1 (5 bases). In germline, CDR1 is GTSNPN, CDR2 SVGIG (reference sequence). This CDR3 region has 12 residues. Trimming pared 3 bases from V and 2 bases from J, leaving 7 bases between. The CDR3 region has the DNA TGTGCCTGGAGGGGACTTAACACTGAAGCTTTCTTT. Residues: CAWRGLNTEAFF.

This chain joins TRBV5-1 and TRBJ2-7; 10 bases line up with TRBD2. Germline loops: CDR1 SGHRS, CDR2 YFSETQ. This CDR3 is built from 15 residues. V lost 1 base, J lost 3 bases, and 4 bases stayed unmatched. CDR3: CASSLLAGARYEQYF. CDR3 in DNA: TGCGCCAGCAGCTTGCTAGCGGGAGCCCGCTACGAGCAGTACTTC.

The CDR3, as DNA: TGTGCCAGCAGCTTAGCTTTTCTGCGCGGGAGCACAGATACGCAGTATTTT. This encodes CASSLAFLRGSTDTQYF. The chain has TRBV7-3 and TRBJ2-3, with D possibly TRBD2 on 5 matching bases. Trimming removed 2 bases from V and 0 bases from J, with 15 bases in between. CDR1 and CDR2 from the germline V gene are SGHTA and FQGTGA. The CDR3 runs to 17 residues. Full variable domain (remainder filled in from reference TRBV7-3 and TRBJ2-3): GAGVSQTPSNKVTEKGKYVELRCDPISGHTALYWYRQSLGQGPEFLIYFQGTGAADDSGLPNDRFFAVRPEGSVSTLKIQRTERGDSAVYLCASSLAFLRGSTDTQYFGPGTRLTVL.

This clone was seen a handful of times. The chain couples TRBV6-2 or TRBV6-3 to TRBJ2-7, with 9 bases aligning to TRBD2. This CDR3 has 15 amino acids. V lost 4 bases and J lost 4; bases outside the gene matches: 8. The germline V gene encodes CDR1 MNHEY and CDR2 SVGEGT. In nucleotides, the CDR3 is TGTGCCAGCAGTTCTCTAGCGGGGTCGGTATACGAGCAGTACTTC. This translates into CASSSLAGSVYEQYF.

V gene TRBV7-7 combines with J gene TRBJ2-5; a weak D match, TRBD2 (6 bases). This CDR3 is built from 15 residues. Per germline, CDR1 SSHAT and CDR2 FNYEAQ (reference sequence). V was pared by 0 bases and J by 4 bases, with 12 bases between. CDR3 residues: CASSLASRGLETQYF. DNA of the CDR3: TGTGCCAGCAGCTTAGCGAGTAGGGGACTAGAGACCCAGTACTTC.

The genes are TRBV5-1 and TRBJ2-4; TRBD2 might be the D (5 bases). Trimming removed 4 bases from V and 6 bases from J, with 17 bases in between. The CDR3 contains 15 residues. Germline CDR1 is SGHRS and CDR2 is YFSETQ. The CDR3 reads CASSPTGIYGNIQYF. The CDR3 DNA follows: TGCGCCAGCAGCCCGACCGGGATTTACGGAAACATTCAGTACTTC.

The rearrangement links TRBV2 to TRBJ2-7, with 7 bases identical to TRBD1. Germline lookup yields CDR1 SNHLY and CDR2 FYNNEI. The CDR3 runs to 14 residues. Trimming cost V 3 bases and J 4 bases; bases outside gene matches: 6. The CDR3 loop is CASSERQGVYEQYF. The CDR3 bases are TGTGCCAGCAGTGAGAGGCAGGGGGTTTACGAGCAGTACTTC.

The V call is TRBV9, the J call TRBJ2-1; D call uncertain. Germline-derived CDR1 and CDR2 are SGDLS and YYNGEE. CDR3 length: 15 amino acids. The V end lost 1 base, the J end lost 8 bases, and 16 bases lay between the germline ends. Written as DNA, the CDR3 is TGTGCCAGCAGCGTATTCGGAGTCTACAATGATGAGCAGTTCTTC. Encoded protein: CASSVFGVYNDEQFF.

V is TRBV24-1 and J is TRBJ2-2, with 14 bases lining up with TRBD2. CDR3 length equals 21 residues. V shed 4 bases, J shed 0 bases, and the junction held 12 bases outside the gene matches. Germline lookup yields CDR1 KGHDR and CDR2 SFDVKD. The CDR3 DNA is TGTGCCACCAGTGACCCGGTCGGCGGGACTAGCGGGAGCGCGAACACCGGGGAGCTGTTTTTT. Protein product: CATSDPVGGTSGSANTGELFF.

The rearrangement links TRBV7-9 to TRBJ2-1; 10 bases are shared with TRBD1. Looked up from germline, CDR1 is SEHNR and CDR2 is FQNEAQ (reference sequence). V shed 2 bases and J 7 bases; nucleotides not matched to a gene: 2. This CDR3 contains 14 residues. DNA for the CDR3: TGTGCCAGCAGCTTACGGGACAGGGGTAATGAGCAGTTCTTC. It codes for CASSLRDRGNEQFF.

The CDR3 region is CASSGGQPATNEKLFF. The CDR3 nucleotides are TGTGCCAGCAGTGGGGGGCAGCCGGCAACTAATGAAAAACTGTTTTTT. This rearrangement joins TRBV2 to TRBJ1-4; possible D gene TRBD1, 6 bases. Germline V gene lookup returns CDR1 SNHLY and CDR2 FYNNEI. This CDR3 comprises 16 residues. V was shortened by 4 bases and J by 0 bases, with 12 bases between the two germline ends.

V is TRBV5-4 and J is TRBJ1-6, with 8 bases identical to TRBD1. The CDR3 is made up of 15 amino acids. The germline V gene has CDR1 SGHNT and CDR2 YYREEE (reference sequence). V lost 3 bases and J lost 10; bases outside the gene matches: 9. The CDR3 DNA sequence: TGTGCCAGCAGCTCCGACAGGGGCGCGGGATCACCCCTCCACTTT. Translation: CASSSDRGAGSPLHF.